The sample holds a few counts of the clone carrying this TCR beta chain. Its antigen remains unknown. The CDR3 loop spans 14 amino acids. Trimming pared 7 bases from V and 1 base from J, leaving 12 bases between. CDR1 is SEHNR, CDR2 FQNEAQ, per germline (reference sequence). Regarding time point: late sampling 161 to 241 days after vaccination in a few convalescent patients. Treatment defined: 10-day PBMC culture with coronavirus spike peptide pools or control peptides (ViraFEST assay). Once obtained from cultured CD4+ T cells, the DNA was sequenced using the Oncomine TCR Beta short-read assay. It was from cultured CD4+ T cells that genomic DNA was extracted. One entry per CDR3 protein, called by TCRdb with MiXCR from the PCR reads. The table has 20,000 to 25,000 distinct CDR3 sequences, 35% seen once. The data are from a study of vaccination and CD4 T cells after COVID-19. Background on the study: Participants, all vaccine recipients, received two doses of either BNT162b2 or mRNA-1273. Post-vaccination specimens were collected at a median of approximately 72 days following dose two (range 14 to 241).

The TCR comes from a human donor who had recovered from COVID-19. V and J are TRBV7-9 and TRBJ2-3, with D perhaps given as TRBD1 or TRBD2 (6 bases each). The sample was CD4+ T cells from blood, cultured in vitro, taken about 7 months after SARS-CoV-2 vaccination. This chain's CDR3 is CASKPEGGTDTQYF. The CDR3 DNA reads TGTGCCAGCAAACCGGAGGGGGGCACAGATACGCAGTATTTT.